This T cell receptor (beta chain) was sequenced during a study of T cell repertoires in cytomegalovirus infection. The wider study: Public TCR beta signatures indicated both CMV infection and matching HLA type.

CDR1 is SEHNR, CDR2 FQNEAQ, per germline (reference sequence). The length of the CDR3 is 11 residues. Trimming took off 10 bases at V and 3 bases at J, with 9 bases between the two ends. In its sample, this clonotype was seen a few times. MiXCR, run by TCRdb on the reads, gives a single entry per CDR3 protein. Of nearly 550,000 distinct CDR3 sequences in the sample, more than 15% were seen once. The sequence was collected from a human donor in good health (CMV status not recorded). Some clones in this sample may be carry-over from other donors' samples. Source material: CD8+ T cells from PBMCs. The rearrangement uses TRBV7-9 and TRBJ1-2; no reliable D call. CDR3 in amino acids: CAIEGDYGYTF. Written as DNA, the CDR3 is TGTGCCATCGAGGGAGACTATGGCTACACCTTC.